By frequency in the sample, the clone carrying this T cell receptor (beta chain) is medium-sized. The antigen remains undetermined. This entry belongs to a study of T cell repertoires in aging, cancer and after chemotherapy. Findings of the study overall: In cancer patients, declining TCR diversity with age involved lost richness and lost evenness. Compared with age-matched healthy donors, untreated hematological or solid cancer patients showed higher blood TCR clonality. Median generation probability rose over the chemotherapy interval in each cancer cohort, suggesting rebound thymic output.

This CDR3 is built from 13 residues. CDR1 is MNHEY, CDR2 SVGAGI, per germline. The ends lost 6 bases at V and 2 bases at J; junction bases unmatched: 4. TCR beta rearrangements were amplified from peripheral blood genomic DNA. TRB rearrangements spanning V, D and J were amplified using mixed TRB-A/B primers. TCRdb independently ran MiXCR on the multiplex PCR reads; one entry per CDR3 protein. The table lists 4,300 or so distinct CDR3 sequences, around 25% of them singletons. The genes are TRBV6-5 and TRBJ2-7; 7 positions agree with TRBD1. The clonotype comes from a human donor in good health. The donor label of this sample is uncertain. Sequencing was done on a sample of blood. The CDR3: CASSLGGPYEQYF. The CDR3 DNA reads TGTGCCAGCAGCTTAGGGGGCCCCTACGAGCAGTACTTC.